This TCR beta chain was profiled in a study of blood T cell repertoires in COVID-19. At the level of the study: Acute and convalescent COVID-19 samples came from the United States, Italy and Spain.

V gave up 5 bases and J gave up 4 bases; unmatched junction bases: 5. Germline V gives CDR1 MNHEY, CDR2 SVGAGI. The CDR3 runs 14 residues. Under the authors' procedure: Counts of nucleated cells, estimated from reference gene primer amplification, were obtained. The assay was immunoSEQ multiplex PCR, and TCRdb's table has in-frame clones only and misses some. D and trimming come from the DNA, and the V and J calls and clone size come from that table. The sample includes some 190,000 clones, about 88% of them seen just once. Sequenced sample: peripheral blood. This receptor was taken from a man in his thirties or forties with acute or convalescent COVID-19. The V call is TRBV6-5, the J call TRBJ2-7; 10 bases agree with TRBD1. The CDR3 region is CASSRDRGLYEQYF. Here the CDR3 DNA reads TGTGCCAGCAGTAGGGACAGGGGATTATACGAGCAGTACTTC.